A selection of T cell receptor beta chains follows, all from one sample in a study of CD8+ T cells in alopecia areata. Sequencing was performed with immunoSEQ multiplex PCR; in TCRdb, only in-frame clones are kept and a portion is missing. The sample consists of 200,000 to 250,000 clones, 66% of them appearing once. The sequencing used CD4+ T cells sorted from blood, collected at week 44, from a patient treated with tofacitinib. These receptors originate from a human donor with alopecia areata. Both conserved end residues are part of each CDR3. Each record gives: V gene, D gene, clone size, J gene, CDR3 DNA, CDR3 protein. D genes are given only for firm matches. Only part of the rows carry a size: once, few, many, or a class if the clone is expanded.

v_call: TRBV7-7; d_call: NA; clone_size: NA; j_call: TRBJ2-2; cdr3_nt: TGTGCCAGCAGCTTAACTCCTGACACTAACACCGGGGAGCTGTTTTTT; cdr3_aa: CASSLTPDTNTGELFF
v_call: TRBV30; d_call: NA; clone_size: NA; j_call: TRBJ2-6; cdr3_nt: TGTGCCTGGAGTGTTTGGAAAGTCAGCTCTGGGGCCAACGTCCTGACTTTC; cdr3_aa: CAWSVWKVSSGANVLTF
v_call: TRBV28; d_call: NA; clone_size: few; j_call: TRBJ2-5; cdr3_nt: TGTGCCAGCAGTTCACAGCGGCAAGAGACCCAGTACTTC; cdr3_aa: CASSSQRQETQYF
v_call: TRBV21-1; d_call: NA; clone_size: NA; j_call: TRBJ2-7; cdr3_nt: TGTGCCAGCAGCAAAGAGGAGGGCCGTAAGAACTACGAGCAGTACTTC; cdr3_aa: CASSKEEGRKNYEQYF
v_call: TRBV19; d_call: NA; clone_size: NA; j_call: TRBJ1-5; cdr3_nt: TGTGCCAGTACTGCTTGGGAGGGCACTGGTAGCAATCAGCCCCAGCATTTT; cdr3_aa: CASTAWEGTGSNQPQHF
v_call: TRBV29-1; d_call: NA; clone_size: NA; j_call: TRBJ2-7; cdr3_nt: TGCAGCGTTGGTACGGACGAGCAGTACTTC; cdr3_aa: CSVGTDEQYF
v_call: TRBV29-1; d_call: TRBD1; clone_size: NA; j_call: TRBJ2-1; cdr3_nt: TGCAGCGTACGAATGACAGGGGGCGCATCAATCAATGAGCAGTTCTTC; cdr3_aa: CSVRMTGGASINEQFF
v_call: TRBV7-2; d_call: NA; clone_size: NA; j_call: TRBJ1-5; cdr3_nt: TGTGCCAGCAGCCCCCGGTCGAGCAATCAGCCCCAGCATTTT; cdr3_aa: CASSPRSSNQPQHF
v_call: TRBV7-2; d_call: NA; clone_size: medium-sized; j_call: TRBJ1-6; cdr3_nt: TGTGCCAGCAGCCCCCCCACAGGGACTAATTCACCCCTCCACTTT; cdr3_aa: CASSPPTGTNSPLHF
v_call: TRBV7-2; d_call: TRBD2; clone_size: NA; j_call: TRBJ2-3; cdr3_nt: TGTGCCAGCAGCTTAGGCGGGGGGCCTATAGATACGCAGTATTTT; cdr3_aa: CASSLGGGPIDTQYF
v_call: TRBV7-7; d_call: NA; clone_size: NA; j_call: TRBJ2-7; cdr3_nt: TGTGCCAGCAGCCCCACTCTTTCGTCCTACGAGCAGTACTTC; cdr3_aa: CASSPTLSSYEQYF
v_call: TRBV25-1; d_call: NA; clone_size: NA; j_call: TRBJ1-4; cdr3_nt: TGTGCCAGCAGTGACCCCTACAAGGGGCGAGGCGAAAAACTGTTTTTT; cdr3_aa: CASSDPYKGRGEKLFF
v_call: TRBV19; d_call: TRBD1; clone_size: NA; j_call: TRBJ1-2; cdr3_nt: TGTGCCAGCTCGGGACAGAACTATGGCTACACCTTC; cdr3_aa: CASSGQNYGYTF
v_call: TRBV19; d_call: NA; clone_size: few; j_call: TRBJ2-3; cdr3_nt: TGTGCCAGTAGTATAGCTGGACAACGCACAGATACGCAGTATTTT; cdr3_aa: CASSIAGQRTDTQYF
v_call: TRBV29-1; d_call: NA; clone_size: NA; j_call: TRBJ2-1; cdr3_nt: TGCAGCGTTCGGGCTCGGGGGATCGACAATGAGCAGTTCTTC; cdr3_aa: CSVRARGIDNEQFF
v_call: TRBV7-2; d_call: NA; clone_size: NA; j_call: TRBJ1-2; cdr3_nt: TGTGCCAGCGACCAGGACCCCATAGATGGCTACACCTTC; cdr3_aa: CASDQDPIDGYTF
v_call: TRBV5-6; d_call: NA; clone_size: few; j_call: TRBJ2-2; cdr3_nt: TGTGCCAGCACCGGGACAACAACGAACACCGGGGAGCTGTTTTTT; cdr3_aa: CASTGTTTNTGELFF
v_call: TRBV5-6; d_call: NA; clone_size: NA; j_call: TRBJ2-3; cdr3_nt: TGTGCCAGCAGCTTGGCCAATCGAGGGGATACGCAGTATTTT; cdr3_aa: CASSLANRGDTQYF
v_call: TRBV27; d_call: NA; clone_size: NA; j_call: TRBJ2-4; cdr3_nt: TGTGCCAGCAGTGTAAGGGGGACAAACCAGTACTTC; cdr3_aa: CASSVRGTNQYF
v_call: TRBV7-2; d_call: NA; clone_size: NA; j_call: TRBJ2-3; cdr3_nt: TGTGCCAGCAGCTTCCGGGGGGCAGGAGATACGCAGTATTTT; cdr3_aa: CASSFRGAGDTQYF
v_call: TRBV5-1; d_call: TRBD1; clone_size: NA; j_call: TRBJ1-1; cdr3_nt: TGCGCCAGCAGCTTAGGAACAGGGGTGCCCACTGAAGCTTTCTTT; cdr3_aa: CASSLGTGVPTEAFF
v_call: TRBV30; d_call: NA; clone_size: NA; j_call: TRBJ2-5; cdr3_nt: TGTGCCTGGAGTCACGGGACACAACAAGAGACCCAGTACTTC; cdr3_aa: CAWSHGTQQETQYF
v_call: TRBV19; d_call: NA; clone_size: NA; j_call: TRBJ2-6; cdr3_nt: TGTGCCAGTGGTCTACGAAACTCTGGGGCCAACGTCCTGACTTTC; cdr3_aa: CASGLRNSGANVLTF
v_call: TRBV7-3; d_call: TRBD1; clone_size: NA; j_call: TRBJ2-5; cdr3_nt: TGTGCCAGCAGTCTAGGGACAGGGGGGCAAGAGACCCAGTACTTC; cdr3_aa: CASSLGTGGQETQYF
v_call: TRBV5-1; d_call: NA; clone_size: NA; j_call: TRBJ2-3; cdr3_nt: TGCGCCAGCAGCTCCTCGGGATCCTCCACAGATACGCAGTATTTT; cdr3_aa: CASSSSGSSTDTQYF
v_call: TRBV27; d_call: NA; clone_size: NA; j_call: TRBJ2-5; cdr3_nt: TGTGCCAGCAGTTCCCGGGACAACCGACAAGAGACCCAGTACTTC; cdr3_aa: CASSSRDNRQETQYF
v_call: TRBV5-1; d_call: NA; clone_size: NA; j_call: TRBJ2-5; cdr3_nt: TGCGCCAGCAGCTTTACAGGGAACCTGAAACAAGAGACCCAGTACTTC; cdr3_aa: CASSFTGNLKQETQYF
v_call: TRBV4-3; d_call: NA; clone_size: NA; j_call: TRBJ2-2; cdr3_nt: TGCGCCAGCAGCCCAACAAGGGTCGCCGGGGAGCTGTTTTTT; cdr3_aa: CASSPTRVAGELFF
v_call: TRBV11-2; d_call: TRBD1; clone_size: NA; j_call: TRBJ2-7; cdr3_nt: TGTGCCAGCAGCTCGGGACAGGGGGCAAACGAGCAGTACTTC; cdr3_aa: CASSSGQGANEQYF
v_call: TRBV14; d_call: NA; clone_size: once; j_call: TRBJ2-7; cdr3_nt: TGTGCCAGCAGCCGCCATGAGGCCCCCTACATTTGGTACTTC; cdr3_aa: CASSRHEAPYIWYF